This entry lists 24 T cell receptor beta chains sequenced from one sample in a study of cytomegalovirus exposure and HLA in healthy donors. Primers: 60 Vbeta forward and 13 Jbeta reverse. Clones were sequenced by immunoSEQ multiplex PCR, and TCRdb holds only the in-frame ones, with some missing. The data show around 150,000 clones, with about three quarters seen just once and approximately 2.4% held by the top ten. The specimen was PBMCs. These receptors all come from a woman in her thirties or forties in good health and CMV-seropositive.

This chain links TRBV18 with TRBJ2-6; D is ambiguous. Trimming shortened V by 1 base and J by 1 base, and 8 bases separated the two germline ends. CDR1 and CDR2 (germline): KGHSH, LQKENI. There are 16 residues in the CDR3. The CDR3 sequence is CASSPRQDSGANVLTF. The CDR3 DNA follows: TGTGCCAGCTCACCACGGCAGGATTCTGGGGCCAACGTCCTGACTTTC.

This clone was seen a few times. This same CDR3 is encoded by further DNA sequences in the sample. J is TRBJ1-2 and V is TRBV7-9, with 9 bases lining up with TRBD1. From germline, CDR1 is SEHNR and CDR2 FQNEAQ (reference sequence). V was pared by 5 bases and J by 1 base, with 2 bases of the junction left unmatched. The CDR3 contains 14 residues. The DNA of the CDR3 is TGTGCCAGCAGCCCGGGACAGGGTAACTATGGCTACACCTTC. Translated, it gives CASSPGQGNYGYTF. Full variable domain (rest looked up from reference TRBV7-9 and TRBJ1-2): DTGVSQNPRHKITKRGQNVTFRCDPISEHNRLYWYRQTLGQGPEFLTYFQNEAQLEKSRLLSDRFSAERPKGSFSTLEIQRTEQGDSAMYLCASSPGQGNYGYTFGSGTRLTVV.

The genes are TRBV5-1 and TRBJ1-6; TRBD1 matches 8 bases. The CDR3 consists of 15 residues. With V trimmed by 4 bases and J by 10 bases, 10 bases remained unmatched. The germline V gene encodes CDR1 SGHRS and CDR2 YFSETQ. CDR3 sequence: CASSTEDREGSPLHF. The CDR3 DNA is TGCGCCAGCAGCACAGAGGACAGGGAAGGCTCACCCCTCCACTTT.

This chain links TRBV15 with TRBJ1-5, with a weak D call TRBD1 (5 bases). Germline values: CDR1 LNHNV, CDR2 YYDKDF (reference sequence). V was trimmed by 3 bases and J by 6 bases, leaving 6 bases between them. This CDR3 has 12 residues. The CDR3 DNA reads TGTGCCACCAGCAGCGGGGGTCAGCCCCAGCATTTT. Protein: CATSSGGQPQHF.

This chain connects TRBV6-5 to TRBJ1-1, with 8 bases fitting TRBD1. V gave up 2 bases and J gave up 3 bases; unmatched junction bases: 5. The CDR3 is 15 residues long. Germline lookup yields CDR1 MNHEY and CDR2 SVGAGI. The CDR3 loop is CASSYTTGADTEAFF. The CDR3, as DNA: TGTGCCAGCAGTTACACGACAGGGGCGGACACTGAAGCTTTCTTT.

This clone was recorded only once. The rearrangement links TRBV6-6 to TRBJ2-1; 7 nucleotides agree with TRBD1. The V gene's germline CDR1 is MNHNY and CDR2 SVGAGI (reference sequence). CDR3 length equals 12 residues. V trimming: 4 bases; J trimming: 8 bases; junction bases outside the gene matches: 2. CDR3 protein: CASSFGQDEQFF. The DNA of the CDR3 is TGTGCCAGCAGTTTCGGACAGGATGAGCAGTTCTTC.

J is TRBJ1-1 and V is TRBV19; tentatively, D is TRBD1 (6 bases). This CDR3 region has 14 residues. Germline lookup yields CDR1 LNHDA and CDR2 SQIVND (reference sequence). Deletions cut 3 bases from V and 1 base from J, with 9 bases between. CDR3 region: CASSISGQNTEAFF. CDR3 DNA sequence: TGTGCCAGTAGTATCTCGGGACAGAACACTGAAGCTTTCTTT.

This clone has more than one count but fewer than ten. The chain links TRBV28 to TRBJ1-1; no reliable D call. Trimming removed 10 bases at V and 7 bases at J, with 16 bases between. The CDR3 is 12 amino acids. CDR1 and CDR2 (germline): MDHEN, SYDVKM. For the CDR3, the DNA is TGTGCCACTCGACCGGGTTCGATTGAAGCTTTCTTT. This codes for CATRPGSIEAFF.

CDR3 bases: TGCGCCAGCAGGTCCGCTAAAACAGGGTCTCTTACGGATGAGCAGTTCTTC. Amino acid sequence: CASRSAKTGSLTDEQFF. This rearrangement joins TRBV5-1 to TRBJ2-1; possible D gene TRBD1, 6 bases. CDR3 size: 17 residues. V was pared by 5 bases and J by 8 bases, with 26 bases between. CDR1 is SGHRS and CDR2 is YFSETQ in the germline V gene.

In its sample, this clone was seen once. The gene calls are TRBV5-1 and TRBJ2-1; 8 bases match TRBD2. CDR3 length: 15 amino acids. Germline values: CDR1 SGHRS, CDR2 YFSETQ. With V trimmed by 2 bases and J by 2 bases, 3 bases remained unmatched. The CDR3: CASSFGGGTYNEQFF. CDR3 sequence (DNA): TGCGCCAGCAGCTTCGGGGGGGGGACCTACAATGAGCAGTTCTTC.

This chain links TRBV28 with TRBJ2-7; 9 positions agree with TRBD1. CDR3 length equals 12 residues. Trimming cost V 7 bases and J 5 bases; bases outside gene matches: 3. Germline V CDR1 and CDR2: MDHEN, SYDVKM. The DNA of the CDR3 is TGTGCCAGCAAGACAGGGGGGAACGAGCAGTACTTC. Translation gives CASKTGGNEQYF. Filled out from reference TRBV28 and TRBJ2-7, the complete variable domain reads DVKVTQSSRYLVKRTGEKVFLECVQDMDHENMFWYRQDPGLGLRLIYFSYDVKMKEKGDIPEGYSVSREKKERFSLILESASTNQTSMYLCASKTGGNEQYFGPGTRLTVT.

The rearrangement links TRBV6-5 to TRBJ1-2; D is unclear. The CDR3 is 14 amino acids. The V end was cut by 2 bases, the J end by 8 bases, with 15 bases between. Germline V gene lookup returns CDR1 MNHEY and CDR2 SVGAGI. The DNA for the CDR3 is TGTGCCAGCAGTTACCGAGCCCGGGATGGCGGCTACACCTTC. It specifies CASSYRARDGGYTF.

This rearrangement joins TRBV12-5 to TRBJ2-1, with TRBD2 matching 7 bases. Trimming cost V 6 bases and J 5 bases; bases outside gene matches: 16. This CDR3 region has 17 residues. Germline V gives CDR1 LGHNT, CDR2 FRNRAP. As DNA, the CDR3 is TGTGCTAGTGGCCGCTTCCCGGAATGGGAGGGAGACAATGAGCAGTTCTTC. This codes for CASGRFPEWEGDNEQFF.

The chain is built from TRBV6-1 and TRBJ2-7, with D uncertain. This CDR3 has 14 residues. From germline, CDR1 is MNHNS and CDR2 SASEGT. V lost 1 base to trimming and J lost 0 bases, with 7 bases between them. The CDR3 sequence is CASSEGGASYEQYF. CDR3 DNA sequence: TGTGCCAGCAGTGAAGGTGGAGCCTCCTACGAGCAGTACTTC.

The genes are TRBV30 and TRBJ1-5; 7 bases agree with TRBD1. There are 14 residues in the CDR3. Germline V gene data show CDR1 as GTSNPN and CDR2 as SVGIG (reference sequence). V dropped 0 bases and J dropped 7; count of bases not matched to a gene: 6. The CDR3 DNA reads as TGTGCCTGGAGTGTTGGGCAGGGGGACCAGCCCCAGCATTTT. Translation: CAWSVGQGDQPQHF.

The rearrangement uses TRBV6-6 and TRBJ2-5; TRBD2 agrees at 10 bases. After removal of 6 bases from V and 2 bases from J, the junction contained 6 bases not matched to a gene. The germline gives CDR1 MNHNY, CDR2 SVGAGI (reference sequence). The CDR3 is 15 residues long. CDR3: CASSPRTSGQETQYF. The CDR3 DNA sequence: TGTGCCAGCAGCCCCCGGACTAGCGGTCAAGAGACCCAGTACTTC.

CDR3 in DNA: TGTGCCAGCAGTCAGGGACACAGCAATCAGCCCCAGCATTTT. Amino acid sequence: CASSQGHSNQPQHF. The chain couples TRBV6-5 to TRBJ1-5, with D possibly being TRBD1 (6 bases). Germline-derived CDR1 and CDR2 are MNHEY and SVGAGI. The CDR3 has 14 residues. The V and J ends lost 5 bases and 1 base respectively, with 9 bases between them.

This sequence joins TRBV2 and TRBJ2-2; 8 nucleotides agree with TRBD1. Trimming at V came to 7 bases and at J to 2 bases, leaving 6 bases not matched to a gene. Germline assignment: CDR1 SNHLY and CDR2 FYNNEI. The CDR3 runs 15 residues. The chain's CDR3 is CASNGQGRNTGELFF. CDR3 DNA sequence: TGTGCCAGCAACGGACAGGGTCGAAACACCGGGGAGCTGTTTTTT.

Only a few counts were recorded for this clone. Here the CDR3 DNA reads TGTGCCAGCTCACCAGCGTGGACAAAAACCTATGGCTACACCTTC. Encoded protein: CASSPAWTKTYGYTF. The V gene is TRBV18, the J gene TRBJ1-2; the D gene is possibly TRBD1 (5 bases). The V and J ends lost 2 bases and 4 bases respectively, with 14 bases between them. From germline, CDR1 is KGHSH and CDR2 LQKENI. The CDR3 has 15 amino acids. The full variable domain, its missing parts supplied by reference TRBV18 and TRBJ1-2, is NAGVMQNPRHLVRRRGQEARLRCSPMKGHSHVYWYRQLPEEGLKFMVYLQKENIIDESGMPKERFSAEFPKEGPSILRIQQVVRGDSAAYFCASSPAWTKTYGYTFGSGTRLTVV.

The J gene is TRBJ1-1, the V gene TRBV7-2; weak D call: TRBD1 (6 bases). The CDR3 is 11 residues long. Between the trimmed V and J ends, which lost 5 bases and 8 bases, there was a span of 9 bases. Germline CDR1 and CDR2: SGHTA and FQGNSA. As DNA, the CDR3 is TGTGCCAGCAGCGTTGACAGGGAAGCTTTCTTT. This codes for CASSVDREAFF.

This clone was found a few times. V and J are TRBV5-1 and TRBJ2-1; the match to TRBD1 covers 8 bases. This CDR3 is built from 13 residues. Trimming took 4 bases from V and 9 from J; bases not matched to a gene: 6. Germline CDR1 and CDR2: SGHRS and YFSETQ. CDR3 DNA sequence: TGCGCCAGCAGCCAGGGGACAGGATTTGAGCAGTTCTTC. Translation: CASSQGTGFEQFF.

The gene calls are TRBV11-3 and TRBJ2-1, with a tentative D call TRBD2 (5 bases). This CDR3 spans 14 amino acids. Per the germline V gene, CDR1 is SGHNT and CDR2 is YENEEA. V shed 3 bases and J shed 7 bases, with 13 bases lying between them. The DNA for the CDR3 is TGTGCCAGCAGCTTCCGAGGGAGTGAAAATGAGCAGTTCTTC. Encoded protein: CASSFRGSENEQFF.

As regards this clone: Germline is not matched at one junction end, which may reflect a read error. The CDR3 region has the DNA TGTTCCAGCAGCCCTGACAGGGAGAACACTGAAGCTTTCTTT. Its translation is CSSSPDRENTEAFF. The chain recombines TRBV7-9 with TRBJ1-1, with 7 bases fitting TRBD1. The CDR3 is made up of 14 amino acids. CDR1 is SEHNR, CDR2 FQNEAQ, per germline (reference sequence).

This chain connects TRBV6-1 to TRBJ2-3; 9 nucleotides match TRBD1. Trimming took 6 bases from V and 2 from J; bases not matched to a gene: 6. This CDR3 comprises 15 residues. Germline V gene data show CDR1 as MNHNS and CDR2 as SASEGT. The CDR3 DNA sequence: TGTGCCAGCAGGACAGGGGGATCTTTCACAGATACGCAGTATTTT. Translation: CASRTGGSFTDTQYF.